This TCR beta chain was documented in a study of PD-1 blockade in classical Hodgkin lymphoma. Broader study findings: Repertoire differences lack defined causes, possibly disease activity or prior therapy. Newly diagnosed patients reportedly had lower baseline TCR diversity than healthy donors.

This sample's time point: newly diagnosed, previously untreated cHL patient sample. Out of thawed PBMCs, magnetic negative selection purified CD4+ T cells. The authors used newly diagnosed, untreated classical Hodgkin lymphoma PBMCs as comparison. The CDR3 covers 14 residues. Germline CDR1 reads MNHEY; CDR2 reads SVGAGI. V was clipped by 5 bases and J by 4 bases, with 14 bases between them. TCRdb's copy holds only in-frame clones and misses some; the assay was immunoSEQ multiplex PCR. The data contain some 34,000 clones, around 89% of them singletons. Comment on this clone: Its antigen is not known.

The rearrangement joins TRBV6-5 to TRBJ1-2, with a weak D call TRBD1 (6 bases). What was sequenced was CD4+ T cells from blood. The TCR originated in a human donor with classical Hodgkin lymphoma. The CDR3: CASSRTGTTYGYTF. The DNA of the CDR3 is TGTGCCAGCAGTCGAACAGGGACGACCTATGGCTACACCTTC.